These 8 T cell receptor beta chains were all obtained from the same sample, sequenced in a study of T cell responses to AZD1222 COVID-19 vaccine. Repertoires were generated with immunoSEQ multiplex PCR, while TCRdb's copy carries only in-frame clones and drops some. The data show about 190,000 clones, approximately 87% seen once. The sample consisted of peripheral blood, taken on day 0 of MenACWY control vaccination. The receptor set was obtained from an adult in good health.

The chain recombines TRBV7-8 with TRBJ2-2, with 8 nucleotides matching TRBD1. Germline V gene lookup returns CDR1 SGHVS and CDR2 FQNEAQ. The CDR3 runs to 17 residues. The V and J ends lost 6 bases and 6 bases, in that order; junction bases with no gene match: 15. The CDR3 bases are TGTGCCAGCAGTTACGGGGACAGGACCCACGGGGCCGGGGAGCTGTTTTTT. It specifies CASSYGDRTHGAGELFF.

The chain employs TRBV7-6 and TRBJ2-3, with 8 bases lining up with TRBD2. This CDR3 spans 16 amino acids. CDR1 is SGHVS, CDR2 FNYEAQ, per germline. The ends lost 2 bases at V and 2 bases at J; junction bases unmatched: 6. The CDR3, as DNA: TGTGCCAGCAGCTTACGCACTAGCGGAGCCACAGATACGCAGTATTTT. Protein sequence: CASSLRTSGATDTQYF.

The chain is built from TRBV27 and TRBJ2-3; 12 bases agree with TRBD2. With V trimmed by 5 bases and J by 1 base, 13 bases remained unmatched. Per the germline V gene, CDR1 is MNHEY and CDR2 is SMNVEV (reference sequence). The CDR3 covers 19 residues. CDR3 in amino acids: CASSPSWALAGGRTDTQYF. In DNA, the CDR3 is TGTGCCAGCAGTCCGAGTTGGGCACTAGCGGGGGGACGCACAGATACGCAGTATTTT.

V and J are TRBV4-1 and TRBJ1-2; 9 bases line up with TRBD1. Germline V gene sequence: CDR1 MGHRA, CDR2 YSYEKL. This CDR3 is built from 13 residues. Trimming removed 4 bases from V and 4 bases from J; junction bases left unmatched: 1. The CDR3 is CASSPGQGYGYTF. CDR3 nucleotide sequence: TGCGCCAGCAGCCCGGGACAGGGCTATGGCTACACCTTC.

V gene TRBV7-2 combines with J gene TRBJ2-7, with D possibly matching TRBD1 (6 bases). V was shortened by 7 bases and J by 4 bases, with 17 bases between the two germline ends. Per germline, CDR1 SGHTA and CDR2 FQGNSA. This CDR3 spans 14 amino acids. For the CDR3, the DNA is TGTGCCAGCACCAATAACAGGGTATCGTACGAGCAGTACTTC. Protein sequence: CASTNNRVSYEQYF. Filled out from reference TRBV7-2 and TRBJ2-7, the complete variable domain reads GAGVSQSPSNKVTEKGKDVELRCDPISGHTALYWYRQSLGQGLEFLIYFQGNSAPDKSGLPSDRFSAERTGGSVSTLTIQRTQQEDSAVYLCASTNNRVSYEQYFGPGTRLTVT.

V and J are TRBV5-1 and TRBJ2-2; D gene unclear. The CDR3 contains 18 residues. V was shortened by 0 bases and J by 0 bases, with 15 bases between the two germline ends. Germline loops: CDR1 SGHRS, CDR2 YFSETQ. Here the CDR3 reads CASSLEPGYRTNTGELFF. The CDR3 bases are TGCGCCAGCAGCTTGGAGCCGGGCTATCGTACGAACACCGGGGAGCTGTTTTTT.

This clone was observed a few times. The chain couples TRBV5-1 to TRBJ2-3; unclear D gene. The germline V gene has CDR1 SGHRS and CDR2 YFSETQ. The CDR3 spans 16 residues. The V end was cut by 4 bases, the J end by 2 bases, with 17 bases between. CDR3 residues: CASSGNFNLLTDTQYF. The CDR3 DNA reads TGCGCCAGCAGCGGAAATTTTAATCTGCTCACAGATACGCAGTATTTT.

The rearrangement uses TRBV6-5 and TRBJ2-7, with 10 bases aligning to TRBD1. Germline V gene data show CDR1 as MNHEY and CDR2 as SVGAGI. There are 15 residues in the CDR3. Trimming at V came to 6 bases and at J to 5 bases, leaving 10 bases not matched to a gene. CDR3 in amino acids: CASRDPGQGSNEQYF. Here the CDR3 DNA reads TGTGCCAGCAGGGATCCGGGACAGGGGTCTAACGAGCAGTACTTC.